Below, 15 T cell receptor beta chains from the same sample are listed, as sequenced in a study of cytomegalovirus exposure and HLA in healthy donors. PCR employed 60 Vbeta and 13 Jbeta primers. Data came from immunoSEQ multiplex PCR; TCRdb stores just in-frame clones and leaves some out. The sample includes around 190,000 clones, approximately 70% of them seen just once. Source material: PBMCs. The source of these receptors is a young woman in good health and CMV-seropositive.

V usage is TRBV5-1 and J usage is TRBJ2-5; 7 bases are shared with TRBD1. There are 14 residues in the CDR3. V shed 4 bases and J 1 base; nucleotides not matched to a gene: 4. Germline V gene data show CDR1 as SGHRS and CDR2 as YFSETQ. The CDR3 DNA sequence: TGCGCCAGCAGCACGTACAGGGGCCAAGAGACCCAGTACTTC. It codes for CASSTYRGQETQYF.

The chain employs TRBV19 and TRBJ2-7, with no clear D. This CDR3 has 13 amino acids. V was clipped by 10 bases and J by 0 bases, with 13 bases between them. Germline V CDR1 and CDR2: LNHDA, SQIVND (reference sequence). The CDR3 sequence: CATKPGVSYEQYF. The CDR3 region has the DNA TGTGCCACTAAACCCGGAGTCTCCTACGAGCAGTACTTC. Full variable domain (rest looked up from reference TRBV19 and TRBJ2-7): DGGITQSPKYLFRKEGQNVTLSCEQNLNHDAMYWYRQDPGQGLRLIYYSQIVNDFQKGDIAEGYSVSREKKESFPLTVTSAQKNPTAFYLCATKPGVSYEQYFGPGTRLTVT.

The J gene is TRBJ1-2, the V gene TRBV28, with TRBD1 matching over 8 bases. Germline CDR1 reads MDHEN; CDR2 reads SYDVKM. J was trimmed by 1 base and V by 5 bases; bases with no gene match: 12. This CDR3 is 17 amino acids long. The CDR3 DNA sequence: TGTGCCAGCAGTGAGATCTTCAGGACAGGGAATAACTATGGCTACACCTTC. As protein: CASSEIFRTGNNYGYTF.

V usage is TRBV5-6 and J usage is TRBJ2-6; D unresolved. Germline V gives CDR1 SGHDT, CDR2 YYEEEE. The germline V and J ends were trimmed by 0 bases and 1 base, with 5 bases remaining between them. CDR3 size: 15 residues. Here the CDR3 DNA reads TGTGCCAGCAGCTTGGTAGCTTCTGGGGCCAACGTCCTGACTTTC. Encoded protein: CASSLVASGANVLTF. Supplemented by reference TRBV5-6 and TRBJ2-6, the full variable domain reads DAGVTQSPTHLIKTRGQQVTLRCSPKSGHDTVSWYQQALGQGPQFIFQYYEEEERQRGNFPDRFSGHQFPNYSSELNVNALLLGDSALYLCASSLVASGANVLTFGAGSRLTVL.

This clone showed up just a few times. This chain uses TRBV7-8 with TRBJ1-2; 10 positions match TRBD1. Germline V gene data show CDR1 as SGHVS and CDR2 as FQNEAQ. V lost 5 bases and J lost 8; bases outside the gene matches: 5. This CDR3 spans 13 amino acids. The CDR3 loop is CASSVDRGRGYTF. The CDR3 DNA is TGTGCCAGCAGCGTAGACAGGGGGCGAGGCTACACCTTC.

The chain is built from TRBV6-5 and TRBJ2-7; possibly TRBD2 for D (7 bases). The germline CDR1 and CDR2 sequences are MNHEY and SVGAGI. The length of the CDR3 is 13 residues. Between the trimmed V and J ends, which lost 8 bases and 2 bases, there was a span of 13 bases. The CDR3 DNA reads TGTGCCAGCCGCTGGGGGGGGCCCTACGAGCAGTACTTC. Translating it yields CASRWGGPYEQYF.

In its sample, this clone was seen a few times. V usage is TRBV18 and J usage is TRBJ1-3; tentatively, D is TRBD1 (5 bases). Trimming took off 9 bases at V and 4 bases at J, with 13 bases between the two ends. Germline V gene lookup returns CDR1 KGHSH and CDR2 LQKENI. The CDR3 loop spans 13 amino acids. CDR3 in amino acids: CASKPGLGNTIYF. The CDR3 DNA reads TGTGCCAGTAAACCGGGACTGGGAAACACCATATATTTT.

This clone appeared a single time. The CDR3 sequence is CASSFQGGDQPQHF. CDR3 coding DNA: TGCGCCAGCAGCTTTCAGGGTGGGGATCAGCCCCAGCATTTT. The V and J genes are TRBV5-1 and TRBJ1-5; maybe TRBD1 (5 bases). CDR1 is SGHRS, CDR2 YFSETQ, per germline. This CDR3 is 14 amino acids long. V was pared by 2 bases and J by 5 bases, with 11 bases between.

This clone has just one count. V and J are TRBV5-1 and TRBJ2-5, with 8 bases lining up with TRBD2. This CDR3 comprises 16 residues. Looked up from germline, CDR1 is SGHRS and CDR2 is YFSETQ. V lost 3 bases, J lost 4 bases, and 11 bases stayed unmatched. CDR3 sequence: CASSSSVAGGRETQYF. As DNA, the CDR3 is TGCGCCAGCAGCTCGTCGGTGGCGGGAGGCCGAGAGACCCAGTACTTC. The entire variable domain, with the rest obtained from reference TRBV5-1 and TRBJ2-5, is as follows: KAGVTQTPRYLIKTRGQQVTLSCSPISGHRSVSWYQQTPGQGLQFLFEYFSETQRNKGNFPGRFSGRQFSNSRSEMNVSTLELGDSALYLCASSSSVAGGRETQYFGPGTRLLVL.

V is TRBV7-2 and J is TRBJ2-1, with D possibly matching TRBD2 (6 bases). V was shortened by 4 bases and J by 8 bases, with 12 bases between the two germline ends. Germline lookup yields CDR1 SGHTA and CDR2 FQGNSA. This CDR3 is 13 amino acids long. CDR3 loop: CASSSLPGDEQFF. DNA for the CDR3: TGTGCCAGCAGCTCCCTCCCGGGGGATGAGCAGTTCTTC.

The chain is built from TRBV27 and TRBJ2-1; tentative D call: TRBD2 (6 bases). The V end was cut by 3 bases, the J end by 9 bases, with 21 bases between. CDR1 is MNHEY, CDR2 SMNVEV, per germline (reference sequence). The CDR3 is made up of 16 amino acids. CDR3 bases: TGTGCCAGCAGTTTGGCGGGAAGGGTCGGGATCGGTGAGCAGTTCTTC. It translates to CASSLAGRVGIGEQFF.

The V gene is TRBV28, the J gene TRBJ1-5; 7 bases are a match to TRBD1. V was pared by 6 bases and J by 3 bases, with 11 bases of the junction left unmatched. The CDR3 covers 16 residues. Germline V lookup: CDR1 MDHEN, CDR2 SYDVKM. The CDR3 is CASRNLQGPSNQPQHF. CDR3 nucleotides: TGTGCCAGCAGAAACTTACAGGGGCCATCCAATCAGCCCCAGCATTTT.

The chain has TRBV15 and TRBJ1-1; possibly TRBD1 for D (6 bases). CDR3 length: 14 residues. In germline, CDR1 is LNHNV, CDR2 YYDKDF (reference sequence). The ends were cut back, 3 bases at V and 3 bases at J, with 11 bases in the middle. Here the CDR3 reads CATSSYRVHTEAFF. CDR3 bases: TGTGCCACCAGCAGCTACAGGGTTCACACTGAAGCTTTCTTT.

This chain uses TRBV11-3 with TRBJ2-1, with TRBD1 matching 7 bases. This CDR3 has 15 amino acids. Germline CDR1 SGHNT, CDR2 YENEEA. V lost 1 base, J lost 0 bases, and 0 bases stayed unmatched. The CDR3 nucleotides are TGTGCCAGCAGCTTAGGGGACAGCTCCTACAATGAGCAGTTCTTC. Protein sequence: CASSLGDSSYNEQFF.

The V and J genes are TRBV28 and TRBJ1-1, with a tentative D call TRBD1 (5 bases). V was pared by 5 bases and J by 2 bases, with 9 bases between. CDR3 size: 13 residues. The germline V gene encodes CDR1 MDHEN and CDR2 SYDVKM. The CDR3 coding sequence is TGTGCCAGCAGTCGCACAGGAAACACTGAAGCTTTCTTT. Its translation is CASSRTGNTEAFF. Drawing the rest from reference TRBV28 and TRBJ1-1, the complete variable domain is DVKVTQSSRYLVKRTGEKVFLECVQDMDHENMFWYRQDPGLGLRLIYFSYDVKMKEKGDIPEGYSVSREKKERFSLILESASTNQTSMYLCASSRTGNTEAFFGQGTRLTVV.